This entry features one TCR beta chain sequence. Only in-frame clones appear in the TCRdb table, and some are missing; sequencing was by immunoSEQ multiplex PCR. The sample has about 310,000 clones, roughly 86% seen once. The data derive from a study of blood T cell repertoires in COVID-19. The junction had 22 bases not matched to a gene; V was cut back by 3 bases and J by 5 bases. The CDR3 runs 20 residues. The germline CDR1 and CDR2 sequences are SGHRS and YFSETQ. Material for sequencing was peripheral blood. The rearrangement links TRBV5-1 to TRBJ2-1; 8 bases fit TRBD2. The clonotype originates from a man in his 70s with acute or convalescent COVID-19. The CDR3: CASSSAAVSRGGRRNNEQFF. The CDR3 coding sequence is TGCGCCAGCAGCTCGGCGGCGGTCTCGAGGGGCGGGAGGAGGAACAATGAGCAGTTCTTC.